This T cell receptor beta chain was obtained from a study of T cell repertoires in cytomegalovirus infection. MiXCR, run by TCRdb on the reads, gives a single entry per CDR3 protein. The sample comprises approximately 990,000 distinct CDR3 sequences, around 30% of which are singletons, and over 13% rests with the top ten. This CDR3 contains 22 residues. V was cut by 10 bases and J by 4 bases, with 41 bases left in between. Regarding this clonotype: What it recognizes is unknown.

The sequence came from a human donor in good health (CMV status not recorded). Some clones in this sample may be carry-over from other donors' samples. The V and J genes are TRBV12-3 or TRBV12-4 and TRBJ2-1; perhaps D is TRBD1 or TRBD2 (5 bases each). The sequences come from cultured CD8+ T cells from PBMCs, collected from culture after CMV antigen stimulation. CDR3: CATWADPGKVGALRSVYNEQFF. CDR3 DNA sequence: TGTGCCACCTGGGCCGACCCGGGAAAGGTAGGGGCGCTCCGCTCGGTTTACAATGAGCAGTTCTTC.